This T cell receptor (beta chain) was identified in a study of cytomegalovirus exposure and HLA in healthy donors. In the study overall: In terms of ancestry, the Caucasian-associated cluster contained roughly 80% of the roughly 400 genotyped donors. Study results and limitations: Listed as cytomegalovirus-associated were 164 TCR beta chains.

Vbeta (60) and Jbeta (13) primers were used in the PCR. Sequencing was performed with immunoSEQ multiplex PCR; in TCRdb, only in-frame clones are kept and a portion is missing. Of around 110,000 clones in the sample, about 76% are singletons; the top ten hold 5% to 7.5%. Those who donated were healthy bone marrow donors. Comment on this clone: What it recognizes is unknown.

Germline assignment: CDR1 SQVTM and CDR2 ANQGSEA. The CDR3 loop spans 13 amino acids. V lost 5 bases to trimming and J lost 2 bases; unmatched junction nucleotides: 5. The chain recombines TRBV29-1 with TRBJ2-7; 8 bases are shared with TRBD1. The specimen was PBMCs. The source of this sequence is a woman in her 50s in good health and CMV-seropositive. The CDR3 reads CSVRQGPTYEQYF. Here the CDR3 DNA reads TGCAGCGTTAGACAGGGGCCTACCTACGAGCAGTACTTC.